These 30 T cell receptor beta chains were sequenced from one sample in a study of blood T cell repertoires in COVID-19. Sequencing was performed with immunoSEQ multiplex PCR; in TCRdb, only in-frame clones are kept and a portion is missing. The data show about 81,000 clones, with about 89% seen just once and approximately 12% held by the top ten. The sample taken for sequencing was peripheral blood. The source of these receptors is a man in his sixties or seventies with active or convalescent COVID-19.

There are a few counts of this clone. V is TRBV12-3 or TRBV12-4 and J is TRBJ1-1; D possibly corresponds to TRBD1 (5 bases). The CDR3 is 13 residues long. V was cut by 6 bases and J by 2 bases, with 10 bases left in between. CDR3 in amino acids: CASRGDSNTEAFF. CDR3 sequence (DNA): TGTGCCAGCAGAGGCGACAGCAACACTGAAGCTTTCTTT.

The sample holds a few counts of this clone. The rearrangement joins TRBV3-1 (or the pseudogene TRBV3-2) to TRBJ2-3; the match to TRBD2 covers 10 bases. CDR1 and CDR2 (germline): LGHDT, YNNKEL (reference sequence). Trimming cost V 7 bases and J 1 base; bases outside gene matches: 8. The CDR3 totals 16 residues. CDR3 coding DNA: TGTGCCAGCACATCCGCTAGCGGGGGACGCACAGATACGCAGTATTTT. Translating it yields CASTSASGGRTDTQYF.

The J gene is TRBJ2-6, the V gene TRBV28; 7 positions match TRBD2. Germline V gives CDR1 MDHEN, CDR2 SYDVKM. The CDR3 extends over 20 amino acids. With V trimmed by 3 bases and J by 0 bases, 14 bases remained unmatched. This chain's CDR3 is CASSLGGEVYTLSGANVLTF. The CDR3 bases are TGTGCCAGCAGTTTGGGGGGGGAAGTTTACACGCTCTCTGGGGCCAACGTCCTGACTTTC.

V usage is TRBV5-4 and J usage is TRBJ2-3, with 8 nucleotides matching TRBD1. V was pared by 4 bases and J by 6 bases, with 10 bases of the junction left unmatched. The CDR3 is made up of 15 amino acids. Per germline, CDR1 SGHNT and CDR2 YYREEE (reference sequence). The CDR3 region has the DNA TGTGCCAGCAGCCCAAGGGCAGGGGGCGGCGATACGCAGTATTTT. Amino acids: CASSPRAGGGDTQYF.

The chain is built from TRBV6-5 and TRBJ1-2, with a possible D match to TRBD1 (6 bases). The CDR3 spans 13 residues. CDR1 is MNHEY, CDR2 SVGAGI, per germline. V gave up 7 bases and J gave up 3 bases, with 12 bases separating them. The CDR3 DNA reads TGTGCCAGCACCAGGGGCGTCGACTATGGCTACACCTTC. Its protein is CASTRGVDYGYTF.

This clone has more than one count but fewer than ten. The V and J genes are TRBV7-9 and TRBJ1-2, with a weak D call TRBD1 (6 bases). Germline CDR1 and CDR2: SEHNR and FQNEAQ (reference sequence). V lost 6 bases, J lost 4 bases, and 18 bases lay in between. The CDR3 has 15 amino acids. The CDR3 region has the DNA TGTGCCAGCAGGGCACCGGACAGAGATTTCTATGGCTACACCTTC. Amino acids: CASRAPDRDFYGYTF.

The gene calls are TRBV10-1 and TRBJ1-2; D is perhaps TRBD1 (5 bases). V shed 6 bases and J shed 8 bases, with 22 bases lying between them. Germline CDR1 and CDR2: WNHNN and SYGVQD (reference sequence). The CDR3 length is 15 residues. CDR3 region: CASRKPQSRGEGYTF. DNA of the CDR3: TGCGCCAGCAGGAAGCCCCAGTCAAGGGGCGAGGGCTACACCTTC.

The rearrangement joins TRBV21-1 to TRBJ1-2; the table assigns TRBD1, which was not confirmed against the DNA. TRBV21-1 is noted as a pseudogene. This CDR3 has 14 amino acids. This CDR3 reads CASRYRGPNYGYTF. Written as DNA, the CDR3 is TGTGCCAGCAGGTACAGGGGGCCTAACTATGGCTACACCTTC.

This chain joins TRBV12-3 or TRBV12-4 and TRBJ1-5; 7 nucleotides line up with TRBD1. This CDR3 contains 13 residues. V dropped 8 bases and J dropped 9; count of bases not matched to a gene: 10. The CDR3 spells CASSDRVLWPQHF. DNA for the CDR3: TGTGCCAGCTCAGACAGGGTCCTTTGGCCCCAGCATTTT.

The rearrangement joins TRBV5-8 to TRBJ1-1; 10 nucleotides match TRBD1. The CDR3 is 17 residues long. Germline V gene sequence: CDR1 SGHTS, CDR2 YDEGEE. Trimming cost V 5 bases and J 0 bases; bases outside gene matches: 10. DNA for the CDR3: TGTGCCAGCAGACCTGCGGCGGGACAGGGGATGAACACTGAAGCTTTCTTT. As protein: CASRPAAGQGMNTEAFF.

The rearrangement uses TRBV5-5 and TRBJ1-3; TRBD1 matches at 9 bases. Germline values: CDR1 SGHKS, CDR2 YYEKEE (reference sequence). The ends lost 3 bases at V and 9 bases at J; junction bases unmatched: 7. This CDR3 spans 14 amino acids. The CDR3 protein is CASSSGQGQGTIYF. The CDR3 bases are TGTGCCAGCAGCTCGGGACAGGGCCAGGGCACCATATATTTT.

J is TRBJ2-1 and V is TRBV3-1 (or the pseudogene TRBV3-2); 8 bases are a match to TRBD1. The CDR3 has 16 amino acids. With 2 bases clipped from V and 4 bases from J, the junction kept 7 bases outside the gene matches. CDR1 and CDR2 from the germline V gene are LGHDT and YNNKEL (reference sequence). DNA of the CDR3: TGTGCCAGCAGCCAACAACCGGGACAGGAATACAATGAGCAGTTCTTC. Its protein product is CASSQQPGQEYNEQFF.

As concerns this clone: Other DNA sequences within the sample encode an identical CDR3. V and J are TRBV12-3 or TRBV12-4 and TRBJ1-2; D is uncertain. The CDR3 consists of 12 residues. V was clipped by 6 bases and J by 3 bases, with 8 bases between them. CDR3 DNA: TGTGCCAGCAGCCCCGGTGACTATGGCTACACCTTC. Translated: CASSPGDYGYTF.

This chain joins TRBV9 and TRBJ2-7, with TRBD2 matching 11 bases. In germline, CDR1 is SGDLS, CDR2 YYNGEE. The trim removed 4 bases at V and 3 bases at J, leaving 6 bases unmatched. There are 15 residues in the CDR3. The CDR3 coding sequence is TGTGCCAGCAGCCCTACGACTAGCGGGGACTACGAGCAGTACTTC. It encodes CASSPTTSGDYEQYF.

The genes are TRBV24-1 and TRBJ2-1, with a tentative D call TRBD1 (5 bases). The length of the CDR3 is 12 residues. V dropped 10 bases and J dropped 0 bases, with 6 bases sitting between them. Germline values: CDR1 KGHDR, CDR2 SFDVKD. The chain's CDR3 is CATGVSYNEQFF. CDR3 in DNA: TGTGCCACAGGGGTCTCCTACAATGAGCAGTTCTTC.

This clone was counted a single time. J is TRBJ2-1 and V is TRBV27; the match to TRBD2 covers 9 bases. The CDR3 loop spans 13 amino acids. Germline V gene lookup returns CDR1 MNHEY and CDR2 SMNVEV (reference sequence). Trimming cost V 6 bases and J 8 bases; bases outside gene matches: 5. CDR3 nucleotide sequence: TGTGCCAGCAGCAGCGGGGGGTTGTATGAGCAGTTCTTC. Protein product: CASSSGGLYEQFF.

The sample holds one count of this clone. The genes are TRBV9 and TRBJ2-2; TRBD1 might be the D (5 bases). V was shortened by 1 base and J by 2 bases, with 9 bases between the two germline ends. The germline V gene has CDR1 SGDLS and CDR2 YYNGEE. This CDR3 spans 15 amino acids. The CDR3 reads CASSVLDTNTGELFF. The CDR3 DNA sequence: TGTGCCAGCAGCGTATTGGACACAAACACCGGGGAGCTGTTTTTT.

This chain uses TRBV7-2 with TRBJ1-3; D might be TRBD1 (5 bases). V gave up 3 bases and J gave up 3 bases, with 15 bases separating them. The CDR3 covers 16 residues. Germline CDR1 is SGHTA and CDR2 is FQGNSA. The CDR3 region is CASSLIGGGNGNTIYF. The CDR3 bases are TGTGCCAGCAGCTTGATAGGTGGGGGGAATGGAAACACCATATATTTT.

The genes are TRBV18 and TRBJ2-7; 9 nucleotides align to TRBD2. The V and J ends lost 0 bases and 2 bases, in that order; junction bases with no gene match: 2. The CDR3 consists of 15 residues. Per germline, CDR1 KGHSH and CDR2 LQKENI. This CDR3 reads CASSPPASGAYEQYF. CDR3 in DNA: TGTGCCAGCTCACCACCCGCTAGCGGGGCCTACGAGCAGTACTTC.

This chain links TRBV6-5 with TRBJ2-7; TRBD2 is a possible D gene (6 bases). Trimming removed 5 bases from V and 4 bases from J, with 15 bases in between. Germline CDR1 reads MNHEY; CDR2 reads SVGAGI. This CDR3 spans 14 amino acids. The CDR3 DNA reads as TGTGCCAGCAGTCCCGACCGGAGGGGATACGAGCAGTACTTC. It translates to CASSPDRRGYEQYF.

The chain combines TRBV10-3 with TRBJ2-2, with 8 nucleotides matching TRBD1. Germline CDR1 is ENHRY and CDR2 is SYGVKD. The CDR3 sequence is 13 residues long. V trimming: 10 bases; J trimming: 4 bases; junction bases outside the gene matches: 5. This CDR3 reads CATWTGFTGELFF. The CDR3, as DNA: TGTGCCACCTGGACAGGGTTCACCGGGGAGCTGTTTTTT.

The chain carries TRBV18 and TRBJ1-3, with 7 bases fitting TRBD1. The V and J ends lost 3 bases and 0 bases, in that order; junction bases with no gene match: 2. This CDR3 is built from 15 residues. The germline V gene encodes CDR1 KGHSH and CDR2 LQKENI. The CDR3 region is CASSPGQLSGNTIYF. The DNA of the CDR3 is TGTGCCAGCTCACCGGGACAGCTCTCTGGAAACACCATATATTTT.

The chain is built from TRBV3-1 (or the pseudogene TRBV3-2) and TRBJ1-2; TRBD1 matches 8 bases. Germline assignment: CDR1 LGHDT and CDR2 YNNKEL (reference sequence). The CDR3 runs 15 residues. With V trimmed by 7 bases and J by 4 bases, 11 bases remained unmatched. For the CDR3, the DNA is TGTGCCAGCACCCCTGGGGCAGGGGGCATCTATGGCTACACCTTC. Protein sequence: CASTPGAGGIYGYTF.

Only one count was recorded for this clone. V usage is TRBV7-7 and J usage is TRBJ2-1, with D maybe TRBD1 (6 bases). V dropped 4 bases and J dropped 6 bases, with 13 bases sitting between them. The CDR3 contains 14 residues. Germline CDR1 and CDR2: SSHAT and FNYEAQ (reference sequence). CDR3: CASSSSGTTNEQFF. The DNA for the CDR3 is TGTGCCAGCAGCTCGTCCGGGACAACCAATGAGCAGTTCTTC.

This chain uses TRBV6-2 or TRBV6-3 with TRBJ1-1, with 9 bases aligning to TRBD1. The CDR3 is made up of 15 amino acids. The junction had 10 bases not matched to a gene; V was cut back by 6 bases and J by 5 bases. Germline CDR1 reads MNHEY; CDR2 reads SVGEGT. The CDR3 spells CASSPVGTGKTEAFF. DNA of the CDR3: TGTGCCAGCAGCCCGGTTGGGACAGGGAAAACTGAAGCTTTCTTT.

The V gene is TRBV4-2, the J gene TRBJ2-7; D is uncertain. Germline V gives CDR1 LGHNA, CDR2 YNFKEQ. V lost 3 bases and J lost 2, with 11 bases in between. The CDR3 consists of 14 residues. Here the CDR3 DNA reads TGTGCCAGCAGCCAGGCTAGGAATGCCTACGAGCAGTACTTC. It is translated as CASSQARNAYEQYF.

The genes are TRBV9 and TRBJ2-5, with 8 bases that match TRBD2. From germline, CDR1 is SGDLS and CDR2 YYNGEE. Trimming removed 4 bases from V and 3 bases from J; junction bases left unmatched: 5. The CDR3 has 14 amino acids. This chain's CDR3 is CASSQRGLEETQYF. DNA of the CDR3: TGTGCCAGCAGCCAGAGGGGACTAGAAGAGACCCAGTACTTC.

The V call is TRBV2, the J call TRBJ2-7, with 10 bases fitting TRBD2. V lost 6 bases, J lost 7 bases, and 12 bases stayed unmatched. Germline CDR1 reads SNHLY; CDR2 reads FYNNEI. The CDR3 covers 15 residues. CDR3 sequence reads: CASSETSGAAGEQYF. The CDR3 DNA reads TGTGCCAGCAGCGAAACTAGCGGGGCTGCGGGGGAGCAGTACTTC.

This chain joins TRBV28 and TRBJ1-5; 7 bases map to TRBD1. After removal of 8 bases from V and 7 bases from J, the junction contained 11 bases not matched to a gene. The CDR3 extends over 14 amino acids. In germline, CDR1 is MDHEN, CDR2 SYDVKM. The CDR3 sequence: CASVQGGIRQPQHF. CDR3 DNA: TGTGCCAGCGTCCAAGGGGGCATAAGGCAGCCCCAGCATTTT.

With respect to this clone: This specimen includes other DNA sequences encoding the same CDR3. The V gene is TRBV9, the J gene TRBJ1-5; no definite D call. Germline values: CDR1 SGDLS, CDR2 YYNGEE. The CDR3 sequence is 13 residues long. V shed 0 bases and J shed 2 bases, with 3 bases lying between them. CDR3 amino acids: CASSVAGNQPQHF. The CDR3, as DNA: TGTGCCAGCAGCGTAGCAGGCAATCAGCCCCAGCATTTT.